The rows below give T cell receptor beta chains drawn from one sample of a study of blood T cell repertoires in COVID-19. Clones were sequenced by immunoSEQ multiplex PCR, and TCRdb holds only the in-frame ones, with some missing. The repertoire holds a few hundred thousand clones, with around nine tenths as singletons. The specimen was peripheral blood. Every receptor here comes from a man aged 18 to 30 with COVID-19, enrolled during active disease. Both conserved end residues are part of each CDR3. Rows may omit the clone size; those that give it use once, few, many or a size class.

V	size	J	CDR3
TRBV11-2	-	TRBJ1-4	CASSLGVALRNEKLFF
TRBV12-3/TRBV12-4	-	TRBJ2-2	CASNLLGGELFF
TRBV19	-	TRBJ1-5	CASRQGNQPQHF
TRBV5-1	few	TRBJ2-2	CASSSVKLRGGDTGELFF
TRBV6-1	-	TRBJ1-2	CASSEFGQGGYGYTF
TRBV11-3	once	TRBJ2-5	CASSKHGTPQETQYF
TRBV6-4	-	TRBJ2-2	CASSDSSGSSTGELFF
TRBV2	-	TRBJ1-1	CASSPSGTEAFF
TRBV6-5	-	TRBJ2-7	CASSYSKGGYEQYF
TRBV10-3	-	TRBJ1-1	CAISEQGRENTEAFF
TRBV20-1	-	TRBJ2-4	CSASRRGLAKNIQYF